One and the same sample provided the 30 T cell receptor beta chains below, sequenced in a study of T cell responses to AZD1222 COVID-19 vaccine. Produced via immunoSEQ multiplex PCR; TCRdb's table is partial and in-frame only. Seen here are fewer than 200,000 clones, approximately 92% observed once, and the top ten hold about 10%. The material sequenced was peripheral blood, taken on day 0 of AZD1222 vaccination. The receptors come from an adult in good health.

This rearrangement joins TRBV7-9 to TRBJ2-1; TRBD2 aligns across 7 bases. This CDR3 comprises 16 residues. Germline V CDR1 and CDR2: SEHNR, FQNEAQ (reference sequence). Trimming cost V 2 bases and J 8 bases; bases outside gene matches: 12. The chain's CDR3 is CASSLPLAGPFDEQFF. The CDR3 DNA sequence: TGTGCCAGCAGCTTACCCTTAGCGGGCCCTTTCGATGAGCAGTTCTTC.

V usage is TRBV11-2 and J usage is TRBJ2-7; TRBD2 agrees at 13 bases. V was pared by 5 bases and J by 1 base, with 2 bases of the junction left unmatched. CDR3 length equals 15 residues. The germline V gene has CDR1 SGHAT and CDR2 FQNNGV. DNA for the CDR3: TGTGCCAGCAGCCAGGGACTAGCGGGGTCCTACGAGCAGTACGTC. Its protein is CASSQGLAGSYEQYV.

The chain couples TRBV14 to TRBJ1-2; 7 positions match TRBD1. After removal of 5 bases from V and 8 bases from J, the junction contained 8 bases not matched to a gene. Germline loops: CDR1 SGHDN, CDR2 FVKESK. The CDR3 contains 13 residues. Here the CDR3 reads CASSSRQGGGYTF. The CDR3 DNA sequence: TGTGCCAGCAGCAGCCGACAGGGAGGAGGCTACACCTTC.

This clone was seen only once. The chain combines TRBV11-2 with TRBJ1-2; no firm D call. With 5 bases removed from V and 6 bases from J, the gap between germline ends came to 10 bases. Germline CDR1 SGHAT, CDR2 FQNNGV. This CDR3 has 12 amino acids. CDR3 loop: CASSLGRNGYTF. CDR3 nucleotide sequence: TGTGCCAGCAGCCTAGGACGCAATGGCTACACCTTC.

CDR3 sequence reads: CASSPGVDYRGYTF. The DNA of the CDR3 is TGTGCCAGCAGTCCGGGGGTGGACTATCGGGGCTACACCTTC. The chain has TRBV6-5 and TRBJ1-2; weak D call: TRBD1 (5 bases). CDR1 MNHEY and CDR2 SVGAGI come from the germline V gene. The CDR3 covers 14 residues. Trimming removed 5 bases at V and 8 bases at J, with 18 bases between.

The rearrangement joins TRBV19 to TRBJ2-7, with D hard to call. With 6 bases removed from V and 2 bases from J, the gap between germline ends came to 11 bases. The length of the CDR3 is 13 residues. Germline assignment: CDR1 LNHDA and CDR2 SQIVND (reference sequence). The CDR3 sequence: CASRAPGTYEQYF. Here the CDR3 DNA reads TGTGCCAGTAGGGCGCCAGGCACCTACGAGCAGTACTTC.

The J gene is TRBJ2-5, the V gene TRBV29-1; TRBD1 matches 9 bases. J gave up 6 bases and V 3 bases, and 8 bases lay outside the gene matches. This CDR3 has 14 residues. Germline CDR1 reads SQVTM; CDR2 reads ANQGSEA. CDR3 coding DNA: TGCAGCGTTGATGGGGACAGGGCGGAGAAGACCCAGTACTTC. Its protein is CSVDGDRAEKTQYF.

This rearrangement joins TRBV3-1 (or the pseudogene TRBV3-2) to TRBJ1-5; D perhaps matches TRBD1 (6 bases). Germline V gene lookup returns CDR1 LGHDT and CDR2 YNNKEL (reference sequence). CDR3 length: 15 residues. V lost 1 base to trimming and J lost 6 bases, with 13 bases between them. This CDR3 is CASSQGPQGVQPQHF. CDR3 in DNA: TGTGCCAGCAGCCAAGGTCCACAGGGCGTTCAGCCCCAGCATTTT.

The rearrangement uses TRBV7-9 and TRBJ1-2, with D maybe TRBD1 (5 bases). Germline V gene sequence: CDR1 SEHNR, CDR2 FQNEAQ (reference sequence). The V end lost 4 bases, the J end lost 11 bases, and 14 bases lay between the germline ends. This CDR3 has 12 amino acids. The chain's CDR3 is CASSYGTLRYTF. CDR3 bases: TGTGCCAGCAGCTACGGGACCCTACGTTACACCTTC. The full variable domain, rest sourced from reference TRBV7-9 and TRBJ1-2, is DTGVSQNPRHKITKRGQNVTFRCDPISEHNRLYWYRQTLGQGPEFLTYFQNEAQLEKSRLLSDRFSAERPKGSFSTLEIQRTEQGDSAMYLCASSYGTLRYTFGSGTRLTVV.

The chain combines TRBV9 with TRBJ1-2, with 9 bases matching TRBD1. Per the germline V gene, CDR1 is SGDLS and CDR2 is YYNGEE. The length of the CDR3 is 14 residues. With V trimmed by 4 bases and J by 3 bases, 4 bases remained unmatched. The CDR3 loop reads CASSSRTGDYGYTF. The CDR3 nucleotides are TGTGCCAGCAGCTCACGGACAGGGGACTATGGCTACACCTTC.

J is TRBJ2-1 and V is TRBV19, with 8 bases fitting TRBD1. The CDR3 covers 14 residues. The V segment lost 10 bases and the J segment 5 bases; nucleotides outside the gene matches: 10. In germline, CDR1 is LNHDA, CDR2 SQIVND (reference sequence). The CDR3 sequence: CATLDRGGNNEQFF. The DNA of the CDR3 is TGTGCCACCCTAGACAGGGGAGGCAACAATGAGCAGTTCTTC.

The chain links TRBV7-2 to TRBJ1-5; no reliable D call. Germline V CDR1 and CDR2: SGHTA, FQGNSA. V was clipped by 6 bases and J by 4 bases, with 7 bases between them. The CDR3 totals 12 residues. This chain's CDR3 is CASRAGNQPQHF. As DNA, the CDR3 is TGTGCCAGCAGGGCGGGAAATCAGCCCCAGCATTTT. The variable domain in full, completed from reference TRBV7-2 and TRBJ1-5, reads GAGVSQSPSNKVTEKGKDVELRCDPISGHTALYWYRQSLGQGLEFLIYFQGNSAPDKSGLPSDRFSAERTGGSVSTLTIQRTQQEDSAVYLCASRAGNQPQHFGDGTRLSIL.

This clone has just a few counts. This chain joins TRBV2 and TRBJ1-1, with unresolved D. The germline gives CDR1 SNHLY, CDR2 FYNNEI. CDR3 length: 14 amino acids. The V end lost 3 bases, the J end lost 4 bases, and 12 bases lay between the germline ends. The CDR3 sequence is CASSDVLSGTEAFF. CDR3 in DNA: TGTGCCAGCAGTGACGTACTCAGCGGCACTGAAGCTTTCTTT.

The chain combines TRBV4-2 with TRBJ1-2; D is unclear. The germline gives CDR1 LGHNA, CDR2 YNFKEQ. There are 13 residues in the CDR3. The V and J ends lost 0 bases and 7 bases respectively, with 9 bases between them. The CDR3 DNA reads TGTGCCAGCAGCCAAGAGGGAGGTAGTGGCTACACCTTC. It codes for CASSQEGGSGYTF.

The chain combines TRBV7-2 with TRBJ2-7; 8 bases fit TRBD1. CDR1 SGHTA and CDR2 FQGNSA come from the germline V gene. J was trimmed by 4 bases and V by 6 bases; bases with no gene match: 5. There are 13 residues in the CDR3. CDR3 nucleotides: TGTGCCAGCAGGGGACAGGTAGCTTACGAGCAGTACTTC. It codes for CASRGQVAYEQYF.

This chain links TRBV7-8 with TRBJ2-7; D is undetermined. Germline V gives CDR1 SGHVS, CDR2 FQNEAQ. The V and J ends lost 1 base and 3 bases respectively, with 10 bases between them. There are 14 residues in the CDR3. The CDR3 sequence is CASSLGVTHYEQYV. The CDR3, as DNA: TGTGCCAGCAGCTTAGGAGTTACCCACTACGAGCAGTACGTC.

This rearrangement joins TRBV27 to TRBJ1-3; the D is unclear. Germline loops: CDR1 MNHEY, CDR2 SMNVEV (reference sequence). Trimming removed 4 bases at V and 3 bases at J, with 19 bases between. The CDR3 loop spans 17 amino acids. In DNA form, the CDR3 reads TGTGCCAGCAGTTCGTCGTCGGCGGTCGGGGTTGGAAACACCATATATTTT. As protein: CASSSSSAVGVGNTIYF.

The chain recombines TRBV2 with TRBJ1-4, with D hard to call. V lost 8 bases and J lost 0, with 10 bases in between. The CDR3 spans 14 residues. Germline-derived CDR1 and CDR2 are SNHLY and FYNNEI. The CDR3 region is CASQEVPTNEKLFF. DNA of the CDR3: TGTGCCAGCCAGGAGGTCCCAACTAATGAAAAACTGTTTTTT.

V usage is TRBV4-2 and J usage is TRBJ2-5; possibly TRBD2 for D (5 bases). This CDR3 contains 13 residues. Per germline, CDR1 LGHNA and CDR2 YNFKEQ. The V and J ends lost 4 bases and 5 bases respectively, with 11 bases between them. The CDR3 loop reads CASSPTRFETQYF. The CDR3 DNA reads TGTGCCAGCAGCCCAACTAGATTTGAGACCCAGTACTTC.

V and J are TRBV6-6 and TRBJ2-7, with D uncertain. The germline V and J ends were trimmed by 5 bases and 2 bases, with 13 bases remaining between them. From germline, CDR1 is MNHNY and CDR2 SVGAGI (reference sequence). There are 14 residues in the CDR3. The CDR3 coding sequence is TGTGCCAGCAGTCCCAATAGCATTCCCTACGAGCAGTACGTC. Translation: CASSPNSIPYEQYV.

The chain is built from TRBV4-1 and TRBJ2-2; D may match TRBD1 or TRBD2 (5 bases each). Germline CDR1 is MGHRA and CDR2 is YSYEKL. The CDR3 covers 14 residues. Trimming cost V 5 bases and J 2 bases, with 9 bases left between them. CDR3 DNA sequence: TGCGCCAGCAGCTACGGGGCAAACACCGGGGAGCTGTTTTTT. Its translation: CASSYGANTGELFF.

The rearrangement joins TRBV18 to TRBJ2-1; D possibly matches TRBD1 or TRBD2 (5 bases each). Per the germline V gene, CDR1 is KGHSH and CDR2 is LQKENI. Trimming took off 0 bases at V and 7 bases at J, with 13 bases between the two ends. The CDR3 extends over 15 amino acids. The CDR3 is CASSPPGVNGNEQFF. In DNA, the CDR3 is TGTGCCAGCTCACCACCGGGGGTAAACGGGAATGAGCAGTTCTTC.

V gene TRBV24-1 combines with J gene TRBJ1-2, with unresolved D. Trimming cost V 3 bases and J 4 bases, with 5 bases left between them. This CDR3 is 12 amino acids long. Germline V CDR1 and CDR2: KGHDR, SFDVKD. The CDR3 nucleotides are TGTGCCACCAGTGATGATATCTATGGCTACACCTTC. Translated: CATSDDIYGYTF.

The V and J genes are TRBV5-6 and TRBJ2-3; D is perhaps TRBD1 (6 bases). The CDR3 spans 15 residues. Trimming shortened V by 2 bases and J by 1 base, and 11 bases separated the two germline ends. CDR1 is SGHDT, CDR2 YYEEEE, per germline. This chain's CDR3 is CASSLSHRGTDTQYF. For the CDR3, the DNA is TGTGCCAGCAGCTTATCGCACAGGGGCACAGATACGCAGTATTTT.

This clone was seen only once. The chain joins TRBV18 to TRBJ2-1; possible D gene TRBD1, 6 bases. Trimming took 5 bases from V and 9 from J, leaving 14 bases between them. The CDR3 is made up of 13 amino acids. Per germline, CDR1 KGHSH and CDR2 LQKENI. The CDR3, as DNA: TGTGCCAGCTCAGGGAAGCAGGGGAGTGAGCAGTTCTTC. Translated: CASSGKQGSEQFF. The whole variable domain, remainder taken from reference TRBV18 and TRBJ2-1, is NAGVMQNPRHLVRRRGQEARLRCSPMKGHSHVYWYRQLPEEGLKFMVYLQKENIIDESGMPKERFSAEFPKEGPSILRIQQVVRGDSAAYFCASSGKQGSEQFFGPGTRLTVL.

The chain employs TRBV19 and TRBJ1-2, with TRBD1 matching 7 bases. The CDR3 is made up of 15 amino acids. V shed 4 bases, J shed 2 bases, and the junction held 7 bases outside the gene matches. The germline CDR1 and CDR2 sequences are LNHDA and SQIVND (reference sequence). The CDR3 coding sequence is TGTGCCAGTAGTAACGGACAGGCCGGGAACTATGGCTACACCTTC. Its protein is CASSNGQAGNYGYTF.

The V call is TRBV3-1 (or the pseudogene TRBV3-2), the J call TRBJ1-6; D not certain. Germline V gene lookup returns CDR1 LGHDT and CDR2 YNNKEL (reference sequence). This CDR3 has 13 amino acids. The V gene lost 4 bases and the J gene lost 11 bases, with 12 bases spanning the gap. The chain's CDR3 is CASSPQEETPLHF. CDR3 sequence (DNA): TGTGCCAGCAGCCCGCAGGAGGAGACACCCCTCCACTTT.

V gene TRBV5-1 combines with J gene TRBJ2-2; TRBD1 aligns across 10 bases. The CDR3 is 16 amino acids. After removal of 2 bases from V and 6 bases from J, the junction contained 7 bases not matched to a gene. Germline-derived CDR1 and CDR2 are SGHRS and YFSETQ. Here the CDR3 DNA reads TGCGCCAGCAGCTTAAGGCCGGGACAGGGGTCCGGGGAGCTGTTTTTT. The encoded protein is CASSLRPGQGSGELFF.

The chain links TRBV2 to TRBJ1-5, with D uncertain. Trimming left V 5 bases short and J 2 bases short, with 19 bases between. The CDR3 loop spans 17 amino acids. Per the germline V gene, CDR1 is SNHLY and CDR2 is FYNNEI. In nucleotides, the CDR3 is TGTGCCAGCAGTAATAAAGGCGGGAGAAGAGGCAATCAGCCCCAGCATTTT. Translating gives CASSNKGGRRGNQPQHF.

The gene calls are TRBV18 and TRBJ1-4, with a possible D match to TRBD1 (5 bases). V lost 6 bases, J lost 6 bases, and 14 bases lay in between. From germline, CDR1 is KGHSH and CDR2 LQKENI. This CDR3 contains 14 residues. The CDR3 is CASSPGEPHEKLFF. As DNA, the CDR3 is TGTGCCAGCTCTCCGGGGGAGCCTCATGAAAAACTGTTTTTT.